These 27 T cell receptor beta chains were sequenced from one sample in a study of blood T cell repertoires in COVID-19. The assay was immunoSEQ multiplex PCR, and TCRdb's table has in-frame clones only and misses some. The sample consists of about 110,000 clones, 82% of them appearing once. What was sequenced was peripheral blood. The receptor set was obtained from a man aged 70 or older with acute or convalescent COVID-19.

The genes are TRBV18 and TRBJ1-4, with 7 positions matching TRBD1. The trim removed 3 bases at V and 13 bases at J, leaving 17 bases unmatched. CDR3 length equals 16 residues. CDR1 is KGHSH and CDR2 is LQKENI in the germline V gene. In DNA form, the CDR3 reads TGTGCCAGCTCACCTACCGGACAGGACTTAGCTGGGGGACTGTTTTTT. Its protein is CASSPTGQDLAGGLFF. The variable domain in full, with the rest retrieved from reference TRBV18 and TRBJ1-4, is NAGVMQNPRHLVRRRGQEARLRCSPMKGHSHVYWYRQLPEEGLKFMVYLQKENIIDESGMPKERFSAEFPKEGPSILRIQQVVRGDSAAYFCASSPTGQDLAGGLFFGSGTQLSVL.

This clone has more than one count but fewer than ten. The chain uses TRBV9 and TRBJ1-2; a possible D gene is TRBD1 (6 bases). The V end was cut by 3 bases, the J end by 6 bases, with 9 bases between. The CDR3 consists of 12 residues. Germline V gene lookup returns CDR1 SGDLS and CDR2 YYNGEE. CDR3 loop: CASSDNRDGYTF. The CDR3 DNA follows: TGTGCCAGCAGCGACAACAGGGATGGCTACACCTTC.

The rearrangement uses TRBV2 and TRBJ1-2, with 9 bases fitting TRBD1. Germline lookup yields CDR1 SNHLY and CDR2 FYNNEI. Trimming cost V 7 bases and J 8 bases; bases outside gene matches: 5. The CDR3 loop spans 12 amino acids. The CDR3 is CASNQGQGGYTF. The DNA of the CDR3 is TGTGCCAGCAACCAGGGACAGGGCGGCTACACCTTC. Combining the CDR3 with reference TRBV2 and TRBJ1-2 gives the whole variable domain EPEVTQTPSHQVTQMGQEVILRCVPISNHLYFYWYRQILGQKVEFLVSFYNNEISEKSEIFDDQFSVERPDGSNFTLKIRSTKLEDSAMYFCASNQGQGGYTFGSGTRLTVV.

This CDR3 reads CASSLNSLGANEQFF. The CDR3 region has the DNA TGTGCCAGCAGTTTAAATTCCCTAGGGGCCAATGAGCAGTTCTTC. The chain employs TRBV28 and TRBJ2-1, with TRBD1 as a possible D gene (5 bases). The CDR3 spans 15 residues. The V end was cut by 2 bases, the J end by 6 bases, with 14 bases between. Germline CDR1 and CDR2: MDHEN and SYDVKM.

The chain has TRBV9 and TRBJ2-2; D perhaps matches TRBD2 (6 bases). CDR1 SGDLS and CDR2 YYNGEE come from the germline V gene. Trimming removed 1 base at V and 1 base at J, with 8 bases between. There are 15 residues in the CDR3. CDR3 residues: CASSVTGVNTGELFF. CDR3 bases: TGTGCCAGCAGCGTAACGGGGGTGAACACCGGGGAGCTGTTTTTT.

V usage is TRBV9 and J usage is TRBJ2-5; possibly TRBD2 for D (5 bases). Trimming cost V 4 bases and J 2 bases, with 9 bases left between them. CDR1 and CDR2 from the germline V gene are SGDLS and YYNGEE. This CDR3 spans 13 amino acids. The CDR3 sequence: CASSSGGQETQYF. The CDR3 DNA sequence: TGTGCCAGCAGCAGCGGCGGGCAAGAGACCCAGTACTTC.

The rearrangement joins TRBV5-1 to TRBJ1-1; D uncertain. The V gene's germline CDR1 is SGHRS and CDR2 YFSETQ. V was pared by 4 bases and J by 5 bases, with 18 bases between. The CDR3 totals 15 residues. CDR3: CASSLGLLRRTEAFF. The CDR3 DNA reads TGCGCCAGCAGCCTAGGTCTGCTTCGTAGGACTGAAGCTTTCTTT.

The chain couples TRBV29-1 to TRBJ1-2; D not resolved. The germline V and J ends were trimmed by 6 bases and 4 bases, with 15 bases remaining between them. Germline CDR1 and CDR2: SQVTM and ANQGSEA. The CDR3 is 13 residues long. The CDR3 coding sequence is TGCAGCGTGGCAGGAAATCAACTCTATGGCTACACCTTC. Its protein is CSVAGNQLYGYTF.

This chain links TRBV6-6 with TRBJ1-5; TRBD1 might be the D (6 bases). CDR3 length equals 14 residues. CDR1 and CDR2 (germline): MNHNY, SVGAGI (reference sequence). The ends were cut back, 2 bases at V and 7 bases at J, with 12 bases in the middle. CDR3 bases: TGTGCCAGCAGTTACGGGGGCGCCGGGCAGCCCCAGCATTTT. Its protein product is CASSYGGAGQPQHF.

This clone has more than one count but fewer than ten. The J gene is TRBJ1-6, the V gene TRBV5-5, with a tentative D call TRBD1 (5 bases). Germline V gene sequence: CDR1 SGHKS, CDR2 YYEKEE (reference sequence). V was pared by 8 bases and J by 9 bases, with 21 bases between. CDR3 size: 15 residues. The CDR3 DNA reads as TGTGCCAGTTGCCAGGGTCTGATTATGAGTTCACCCCTCCACTTT. Translated, it gives CASCQGLIMSSPLHF.

This clone was detected a few times. The chain couples TRBV6-5 to TRBJ1-2; TRBD1 might be the D (5 bases). This CDR3 region has 12 residues. Per the germline V gene, CDR1 is MNHEY and CDR2 is SVGAGI. The ends were cut back, 6 bases at V and 8 bases at J, with 13 bases in the middle. In DNA form, the CDR3 reads TGTGCCAGCAGGCAGGGTTCTTTCGGCTACACCTTC. Translated, it gives CASRQGSFGYTF.

This chain uses TRBV9 with TRBJ2-1; 10 bases map to TRBD2. The CDR3 is 16 residues long. V dropped 0 bases and J dropped 4; count of bases not matched to a gene: 4. Germline values: CDR1 SGDLS, CDR2 YYNGEE. The CDR3 DNA reads TGTGCCAGCAGCGTAGTAAGGACTAGCGGATACAATGAGCAGTTCTTC. Its protein product is CASSVVRTSGYNEQFF.

The chain is built from TRBV6-5 and TRBJ2-5; 8 bases are shared with TRBD1. Per germline, CDR1 MNHEY and CDR2 SVGAGI. Trimming took 2 bases from V and 2 from J; bases not matched to a gene: 7. The CDR3 length is 16 residues. The CDR3 spells CASSYTFTGGQETQYF. DNA for the CDR3: TGTGCCAGCAGTTACACATTCACAGGGGGTCAAGAGACCCAGTACTTC.

V and J are TRBV10-3 and TRBJ2-1; D is possibly TRBD2 (6 bases). Deletions cut 2 bases from V and 12 bases from J, with 11 bases between. This CDR3 has 12 residues. Germline V CDR1 and CDR2: ENHRY, SYGVKD. This CDR3 is CAISEISGGQFF. CDR3 DNA sequence: TGTGCCATCAGTGAGATTTCCGGGGGGCAGTTCTTC.

V gene TRBV20-1 combines with J gene TRBJ2-7; maybe TRBD1 (6 bases). The germline V gene encodes CDR1 DFQATT and CDR2 SNEGSKA (reference sequence). V was clipped by 4 bases and J by 4 bases, with 8 bases between them. The CDR3 loop spans 11 amino acids. The CDR3 loop is CSAIGGYEQYF. The CDR3 coding sequence is TGCAGTGCTATAGGGGGATACGAGCAGTACTTC.

The genes are TRBV28 and TRBJ1-3; 8 bases fit TRBD1. V was clipped by 3 bases and J by 8 bases; unmatched bases: 9. In germline, CDR1 is MDHEN, CDR2 SYDVKM. This CDR3 has 15 residues. CDR3: CASSFQAGGRDTIYF. As DNA, the CDR3 is TGTGCCAGCAGTTTCCAGGCAGGGGGCAGAGACACCATATATTTT. Full variable domain (missing parts from reference TRBV28 and TRBJ1-3): DVKVTQSSRYLVKRTGEKVFLECVQDMDHENMFWYRQDPGLGLRLIYFSYDVKMKEKGDIPEGYSVSREKKERFSLILESASTNQTSMYLCASSFQAGGRDTIYFGEGSWLTVV.

The chain carries TRBV6-5 and TRBJ1-2; perhaps TRBD1 as D (5 bases). The CDR3 totals 13 residues. Deletions cut 5 bases from V and 4 bases from J, with 11 bases between. Germline-derived CDR1 and CDR2 are MNHEY and SVGAGI. The DNA for the CDR3 is TGTGCCAGCAGTCCCAGGACATCCTATGGCTACACCTTC. Amino acids: CASSPRTSYGYTF.

The chain carries TRBV9 and TRBJ1-6; D perhaps matches TRBD1 (6 bases). This CDR3 comprises 15 residues. Germline CDR1 and CDR2: SGDLS and YYNGEE. Deletions cut 4 bases from V and 8 bases from J, with 16 bases between. CDR3 in amino acids: CASSIQGTVDSPLHF. Written as DNA, the CDR3 is TGTGCCAGCAGCATTCAGGGGACGGTTGATTCACCCCTCCACTTT.

This clone was recorded at least ten times. The chain couples TRBV12-3 or TRBV12-4 to TRBJ2-7, with 9 nucleotides matching TRBD1. V lost 6 bases and J lost 4; bases outside the gene matches: 4. CDR3 length: 13 amino acids. DNA of the CDR3: TGTGCCAGCAGCCGGGACAGGGTGTACGAGCAGTACTTC. Its translation is CASSRDRVYEQYF.

The genes are TRBV3-1 (or the pseudogene TRBV3-2) and TRBJ1-5; 8 nucleotides align to TRBD1. Germline CDR1 reads LGHDT; CDR2 reads YNNKEL (reference sequence). This CDR3 contains 13 residues. The V and J ends lost 6 bases and 5 bases, in that order; junction bases with no gene match: 3. In nucleotides, the CDR3 is TGTGCCAGCAGTCTACAGGGGGATCAGCCCCAGCATTTT. This sequence encodes CASSLQGDQPQHF.

The chain has TRBV7-3 and TRBJ2-3; a possible D gene is TRBD2 (6 bases). The CDR3 runs to 14 residues. Trimming pared 2 bases from V and 2 bases from J, leaving 8 bases between. Germline values: CDR1 SGHTA, CDR2 FQGTGA. The CDR3 sequence: CASSLAGTTDTQYF. The DNA for the CDR3 is TGTGCCAGCAGCTTAGCGGGAACCACAGATACGCAGTATTTT.

The CDR3 nucleotides are TGTGCCAGCAGGGGGACAGCCACAGATGGCTACACCTTC. It translates to CASRGTATDGYTF. The chain is built from TRBV21-1 and TRBJ1-2; the table gives TRBD1 as D, unverified against the DNA. TRBV21-1 constitutes a pseudogene. The CDR3 has 13 residues.

This clone has only a few counts. The chain recombines TRBV5-4 with TRBJ2-5, with D possibly TRBD2 on 6 matching bases. Germline V gene sequence: CDR1 SGHNT, CDR2 YYREEE (reference sequence). The CDR3 spans 16 residues. V was pared by 1 base and J by 1 base, with 14 bases between. The DNA of the CDR3 is TGTGCCAGCAGCTTGCGGGAGAGAGTTTCCCAAGAGACCCAGTACTTC. Translated, it gives CASSLRERVSQETQYF. The full variable domain, in which reference TRBV5-4 and TRBJ2-5 provide the parts outside the CDR3, is ETGVTQSPTHLIKTRGQQVTLRCSSQSGHNTVSWYQQALGQGPQFIFQYYREEENGRGNFPPRFSGLQFPNYSSELNVNALELDDSALYLCASSLRERVSQETQYFGPGTRLLVL.

V gene TRBV3-1 (or the pseudogene TRBV3-2) combines with J gene TRBJ2-1, with D tentatively TRBD2 (5 bases). The CDR3 consists of 14 residues. Germline lookup yields CDR1 LGHDT and CDR2 YNNKEL (reference sequence). V was clipped by 0 bases and J by 6 bases, with 9 bases between them. The CDR3 sequence: CASSQEVGGNEQFF. DNA for the CDR3: TGTGCCAGCAGCCAAGAGGTAGGAGGCAATGAGCAGTTCTTC.

The V gene is TRBV30, the J gene TRBJ2-5; no reliable D call. The germline V and J ends were trimmed by 0 bases and 5 bases, with 7 bases remaining between them. The CDR3 sequence is 12 residues long. The germline V gene encodes CDR1 GTSNPN and CDR2 SVGIG (reference sequence). This chain's CDR3 is CAWSVRRETQYF. In nucleotides, the CDR3 is TGTGCCTGGAGTGTACGGCGGGAGACCCAGTACTTC.

DNA of the CDR3: TGCGCCAGCAGCTTGGACCCACAGGGCTACTCTGGGGCCAACGTCCTGACTTTC. Amino acid sequence: CASSLDPQGYSGANVLTF. The chain joins TRBV5-1 to TRBJ2-6; TRBD1 might be the D (6 bases). CDR1 and CDR2 (germline): SGHRS, YFSETQ. This CDR3 comprises 18 residues. Trimming cost V 0 bases and J 0 bases, with 13 bases left between them.

The gene calls are TRBV7-3 and TRBJ2-2; D is undetermined. Trimming removed 5 bases from V and 8 bases from J, with 9 bases in between. The CDR3 spans 12 residues. The germline V gene encodes CDR1 SGHTA and CDR2 FQGTGA. This CDR3 is CASSPVPGELFF. The DNA of the CDR3 is TGTGCCAGCAGCCCGGTTCCGGGGGAGCTGTTTTTT.